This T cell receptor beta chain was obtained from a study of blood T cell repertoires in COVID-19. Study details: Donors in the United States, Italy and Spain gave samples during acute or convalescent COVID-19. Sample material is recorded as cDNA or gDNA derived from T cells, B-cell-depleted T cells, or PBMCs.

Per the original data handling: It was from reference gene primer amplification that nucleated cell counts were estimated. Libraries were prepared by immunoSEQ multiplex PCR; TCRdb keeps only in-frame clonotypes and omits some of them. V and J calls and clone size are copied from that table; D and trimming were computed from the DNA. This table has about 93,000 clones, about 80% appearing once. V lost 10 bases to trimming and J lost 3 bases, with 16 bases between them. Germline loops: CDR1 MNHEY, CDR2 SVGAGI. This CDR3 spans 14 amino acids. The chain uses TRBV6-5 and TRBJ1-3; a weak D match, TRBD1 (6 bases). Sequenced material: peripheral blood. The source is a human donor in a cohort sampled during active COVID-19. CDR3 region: CATAPQGLGNTIYF. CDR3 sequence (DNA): TGTGCCACAGCCCCACAGGGTCTTGGAAACACCATATATTTT.